Given below is one T cell receptor (beta chain) in context. The data were obtained in a study of blood T cell repertoires in COVID-19. Residents of about two dozen US areas, aged about 18 to 95 years, made up the participants. Repertoires were generated with immunoSEQ multiplex PCR, while TCRdb's copy carries only in-frame clones and drops some. The sample consists of about 270,000 clones, roughly 86% of them appearing once. With 5 bases removed from V and 1 base from J, the gap between germline ends came to 10 bases. Looked up from germline, CDR1 is MNHEY and CDR2 is SMNVEV (reference sequence). This CDR3 comprises 14 residues.

The origin of this receptor is a young woman who had recovered from COVID-19. The sample comprised PBMCs or T cells enriched from blood (not recorded which). The chain employs TRBV27 and TRBJ2-3; maybe TRBD1 (6 bases). In DNA, the CDR3 is TGTGCCAGCAGTGTGCCAGGGGGCACAGATACGCAGTATTTT. This gives the protein CASSVPGGTDTQYF.